The 10 T cell receptor beta chains below were found in one sample sequenced in a study of blood T cell repertoires in COVID-19. TCRdb's copy holds only in-frame clones and misses some; the assay was immunoSEQ multiplex PCR. The sample consists of 140,000 or so clones, about nine tenths of them appearing once. Sequencing was done on a sample of peripheral blood. Receptors were obtained from a woman aged 80 or older with acute or convalescent COVID-19.

The gene calls are TRBV11-2 and TRBJ2-1, with D possibly matching TRBD2 (5 bases). V was trimmed by 5 bases and J by 10 bases, leaving 15 bases between them. CDR3 length: 13 residues. CDR1 and CDR2 from the germline V gene are SGHAT and FQNNGV. The CDR3 is CASSLSLANEQFF. CDR3 nucleotide sequence: TGTGCCAGCAGCCTTTCCTTAGCGAACGAGCAGTTCTTC.

The genes are TRBV27 and TRBJ2-7, with TRBD2 identical over 9 bases. V lost 0 bases to trimming and J lost 11 bases; unmatched junction nucleotides: 8. The CDR3 consists of 14 residues. Germline loops: CDR1 MNHEY, CDR2 SMNVEV (reference sequence). The CDR3 region is CASSLSRLAGSEYF. DNA for the CDR3: TGTGCCAGCAGTTTATCGCGGCTAGCGGGGAGTGAGTACTTC.

This sequence joins TRBV6-1 and TRBJ1-5; perhaps TRBD1 as D (6 bases). CDR3 length: 15 amino acids. The germline V gene encodes CDR1 MNHNS and CDR2 SASEGT. The V gene lost 2 bases and the J gene lost 4 bases, with 12 bases spanning the gap. CDR3 amino acids: CASSEMWGQNQPQHF. CDR3 in DNA: TGTGCCAGCAGTGAAATGTGGGGGCAGAATCAGCCCCAGCATTTT.

The gene calls are TRBV12-3 or TRBV12-4 and TRBJ1-1; D is unclear. Trimming removed 1 base at V and 1 base at J, with 4 bases between. This CDR3 has 13 amino acids. The CDR3 region is CASSLVRNTEAFF. The CDR3 coding sequence is TGTGCCAGCAGTTTAGTTCGGAACACTGAAGCTTTCTTT.

The chain links TRBV2 to TRBJ1-6; tentative D call: TRBD1 (5 bases). CDR3 size: 13 residues. Germline CDR1 and CDR2: SNHLY and FYNNEI. Trimming removed 7 bases from V and 6 bases from J, with 10 bases in between. CDR3 protein: CASILDSNSPLHF. CDR3 nucleotide sequence: TGTGCCAGCATTCTCGACAGTAATTCACCCCTCCACTTT.

V and J are TRBV12-3 or TRBV12-4 and TRBJ1-5; perhaps TRBD1 as D (6 bases). CDR3 length equals 13 residues. Trimming shortened V by 6 bases and J by 6 bases, and 12 bases separated the two germline ends. This chain's CDR3 is CASRATGIQPQHF. CDR3 nucleotides: TGTGCCAGCAGAGCCACAGGGATTCAGCCCCAGCATTTT.

The chain employs TRBV3-1 (or the pseudogene TRBV3-2) and TRBJ1-2, with TRBD1 matching 7 bases. Germline loops: CDR1 LGHDT, CDR2 YNNKEL (reference sequence). The ends lost 3 bases at V and 3 bases at J; junction bases unmatched: 1. The CDR3 length is 13 residues. CDR3 sequence (DNA): TGTGCCAGCAGCCACCAGGGGGACTATGGCTACACCTTC. Encoded protein: CASSHQGDYGYTF.

The rearrangement joins TRBV4-3 to TRBJ2-2, with D possibly being TRBD1 (6 bases). CDR3 size: 15 residues. V was shortened by 2 bases and J by 2 bases, with 9 bases between the two germline ends. Looked up from germline, CDR1 is LGHNA and CDR2 is YSLEER. In DNA, the CDR3 is TGCGCCAGCAGCCAACTACAGGGAAACACCGGGGAGCTGTTTTTT. It translates to CASSQLQGNTGELFF.

V and J are TRBV20-1 and TRBJ1-1; no clear D gene. CDR1 DFQATT and CDR2 SNEGSKA come from the germline V gene (reference sequence). The CDR3 totals 11 residues. Trimming removed 5 bases from V and 1 base from J, with 5 bases in between. This CDR3 is CSALPNTEAFF. The CDR3 DNA is TGCAGTGCTCTACCGAACACTGAAGCTTTCTTT.

The genes are TRBV2 and TRBJ1-3, with TRBD1 as a possible D gene (6 bases). This CDR3 region has 15 residues. The germline gives CDR1 SNHLY, CDR2 FYNNEI. With 5 bases removed from V and 0 bases from J, the gap between germline ends came to 11 bases. The CDR3 loop is CASSRQASSGNTIYF. The CDR3 nucleotides read TGTGCCAGCAGTCGACAGGCTAGCTCTGGAAACACCATATATTTT.